Listed below are T cell receptor beta chains from one sample, sequenced in a study of T cell repertoires in cytomegalovirus infection. TCRdb fed the reads into MiXCR, producing one record per CDR3 protein. Of about 140,000 distinct CDR3 sequences in the sample, about 6.5% were seen once. Sequenced input: PBMCs. The receptor set was obtained from a human donor in good health (CMV status not recorded). Some clones in this sample may be carry-over from other donors' samples. The CDR3 runs from the conserved cysteine through the conserved F or W. A D gene is named only where the DNA matches it firmly. A clone size is listed for some rows: how often the clone was seen (once, few, many), or a class if it is expanded.

V	J	size	D	length	CDR3	DNA
TRBV15	TRBJ2-5	.	.	14	CATSREAVQETQYF	TGTGCCACCAGCAGAGAGGCAGTCCAAGAGACCCAGTACTTC
TRBV6-2/TRBV6-3	TRBJ1-1	few	TRBD1	14	CASRGQGSRTEAFF	TGTGCCAGCAGAGGACAGGGGTCGAGGACTGAAGCTTTCTTT
TRBV11-1	TRBJ2-7	few	.	14	CASSSSLGAAEQYF	TGTGCCAGCAGCTCATCATTGGGGGCCGCGGAGCAGTACTTC
TRBV7-8	TRBJ1-4	many	.	17	CASSLLSGGQVEGKLFF	TGTGCCAGCAGCTTACTATCGGGGGGGCAGGTAGAGGGAAAACTGTTTTTT
TRBV19	TRBJ1-2	.	TRBD1	18	CASSSLRDRGLQSHGYTF	TGTGCCAGTAGTAGCCTCCGGGACAGGGGGCTTCAATCACATGGCTACACCTTC
TRBV19	TRBJ2-1	.	TRBD1	15	CASSVGTGGYNEQFF	TGTGCCAGTAGTGTCGGGACAGGGGGATACAATGAGCAGTTCTTC
TRBV19	TRBJ1-5	many	TRBD1	17	CASSIRGGRNSNQPQHF	TGTGCCAGTAGTATCAGGGGGGGCCGGAATAGCAATCAGCCCCAGCATTTT
TRBV11-2	TRBJ2-3	many	.	17	CASSPRSVTASTDTQYF	TGTGCCAGCAGCCCCAGGTCTGTAACAGCGAGCACAGATACGCAGTATTTT
TRBV3-1	TRBJ2-7	many	.	14	CASSQDNREYEQYF	TGTGCCAGCAGCCAAGACAACAGGGAGTACGAGCAGTACTTC
TRBV7-2	TRBJ1-1	many	.	13	CASSYTGPTEAFF	TGTGCCAGCAGTTATACAGGGCCCACTGAAGCTTTCTTT
TRBV20-1	TRBJ2-1	.	.	15	CSARSRKSSYNEQFF	TGCAGTGCTAGATCCCGGAAAAGCTCCTACAATGAGCAGTTCTTC
TRBV7-2	TRBJ2-3	many	TRBD2	17	CASSLNALAGSTDTQYF	TGTGCCAGCAGCTTAAACGCCCTAGCGGGGAGCACAGATACGCAGTATTTT
TRBV20-1	TRBJ1-1	many	.	14	CSARDGRGTGKAFF	TGCAGTGCTAGAGATGGCCGGGGGACGGGTAAAGCTTTCTTT
TRBV20-1	TRBJ1-6	many	.	13	CSARRDYNSPLHF	TGCAGTGCTAGACGCGACTATAATTCACCCCTCCACTTT
TRBV12-3/TRBV12-4	TRBJ1-1	many	TRBD1	17	CASSLGSTQGPSTEAFF	TGTGCCAGCAGTTTAGGGTCCACACAGGGGCCTTCCACTGAAGCTTTCTTT
TRBV11-2	TRBJ2-7	many	.	14	CASSGSGRATEQYF	TGTGCCAGCAGCGGGAGTGGGCGAGCTACGGAGCAGTACTTC
TRBV7-3	TRBJ2-1	many	TRBD1	14	CASSSTEGAGEQFF	TGTGCCAGCAGCTCCACCGAGGGGGCGGGTGAGCAGTTCTTC
TRBV19	TRBJ2-2	many	.	14	CASSPPGITGELFF	TGTGCCAGTAGCCCCCCAGGCATCACCGGGGAGCTGTTTTTT
TRBV27	TRBJ1-1	many	TRBD1	13	CASSPGQYTEAFF	TGTGCCAGCAGCCCGGGACAGTACACTGAAGCTTTCTTT